This T cell receptor beta chain was retrieved from a study of CD8 T cells in Susac syndrome. cDNA came from about 0.5 to 1 ug RNA primed by random hexamers. Multiplex immunoSEQ PCR targeted 54 Vbeta and 13 Jbeta TCR beta segments. TCRdb ran MiXCR on the immunoSEQ multiplex PCR reads and lists one entry per CDR3 protein. In the table there are under 550,000 distinct CDR3 sequences, more than 70% of which are singletons. Turning to this clonotype: What it recognizes is unknown.

Broader study findings: By the study's own acknowledgment, its TCR sequencing and HLA analysis included relatively few individuals.

The T cells that were sequenced for TCR beta were CD8+ and CD4+ cells from blood. Isolation of CD8+ and CD4+ T cells was performed negatively, whereas enrichment of TEMRA cells was done by FACS. The V segment lost 4 bases and the J segment 1 base; nucleotides outside the gene matches: 12. Per germline, CDR1 MGHRA and CDR2 YSYEKL. The CDR3 sequence is 19 residues long. Specimen: CD8+ T cells from PBMCs. The receptor's source is a human donor with multiple sclerosis. The chain carries TRBV4-1 and TRBJ2-4, with TRBD2 matching 11 bases. The CDR3 bases are TGCGCCAGCAGCCTCGAAAGGGTTAGCGGGGGGGACGCCAAAAACATTCAGTACTTC. It translates to CASSLERVSGGDAKNIQYF.